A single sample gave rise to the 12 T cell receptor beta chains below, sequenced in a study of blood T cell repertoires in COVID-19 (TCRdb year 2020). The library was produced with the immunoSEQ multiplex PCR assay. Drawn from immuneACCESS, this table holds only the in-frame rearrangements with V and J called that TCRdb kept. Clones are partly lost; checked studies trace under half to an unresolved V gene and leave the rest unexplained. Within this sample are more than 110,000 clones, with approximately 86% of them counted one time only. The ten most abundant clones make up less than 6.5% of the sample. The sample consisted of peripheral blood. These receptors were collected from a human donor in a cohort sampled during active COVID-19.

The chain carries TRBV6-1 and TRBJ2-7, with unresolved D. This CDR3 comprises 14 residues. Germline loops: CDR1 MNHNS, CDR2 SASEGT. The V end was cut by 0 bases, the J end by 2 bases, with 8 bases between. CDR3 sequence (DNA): TGTGCCAGCAGTGAAGCGAACGGTCCCTACGAGCAGTACTTC. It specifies CASSEANGPYEQYF.

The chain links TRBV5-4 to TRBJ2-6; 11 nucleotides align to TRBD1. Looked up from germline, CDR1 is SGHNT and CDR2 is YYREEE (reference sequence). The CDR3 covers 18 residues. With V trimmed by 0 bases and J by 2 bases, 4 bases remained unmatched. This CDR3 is CASSLEDRGRAGANVLTF. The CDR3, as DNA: TGTGCCAGCAGCTTGGAGGACAGGGGGCGCGCTGGGGCCAACGTCCTGACTTTC.

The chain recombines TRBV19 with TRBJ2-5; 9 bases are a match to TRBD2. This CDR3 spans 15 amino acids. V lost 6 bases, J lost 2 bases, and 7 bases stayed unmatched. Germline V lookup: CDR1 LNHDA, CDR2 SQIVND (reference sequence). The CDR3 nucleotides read TGTGCCAGTAGACCGAGCGGGAGGTTACAAGAGACCCAGTACTTC. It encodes CASRPSGRLQETQYF.

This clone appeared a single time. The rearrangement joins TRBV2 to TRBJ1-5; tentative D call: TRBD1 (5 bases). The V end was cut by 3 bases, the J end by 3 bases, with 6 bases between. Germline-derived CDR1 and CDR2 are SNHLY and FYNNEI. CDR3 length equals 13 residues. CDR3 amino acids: CASSDRANQPQHF. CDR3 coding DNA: TGTGCCAGCAGTGACAGGGCCAATCAGCCCCAGCATTTT.

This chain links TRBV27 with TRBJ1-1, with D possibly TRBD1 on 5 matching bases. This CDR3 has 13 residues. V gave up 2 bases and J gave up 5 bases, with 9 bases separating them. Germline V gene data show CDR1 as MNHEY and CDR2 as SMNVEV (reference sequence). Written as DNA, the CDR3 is TGTGCCAGCAGTTTAAGGGGCAGGACTGAAGCTTTCTTT. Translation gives CASSLRGRTEAFF.

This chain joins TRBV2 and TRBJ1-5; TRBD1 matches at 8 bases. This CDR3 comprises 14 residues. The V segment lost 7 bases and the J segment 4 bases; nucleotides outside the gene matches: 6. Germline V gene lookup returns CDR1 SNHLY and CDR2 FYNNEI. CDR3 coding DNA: TGTGCCAGCATGGAGACAGGGGTTAATCAGCCCCAGCATTTT. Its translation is CASMETGVNQPQHF.

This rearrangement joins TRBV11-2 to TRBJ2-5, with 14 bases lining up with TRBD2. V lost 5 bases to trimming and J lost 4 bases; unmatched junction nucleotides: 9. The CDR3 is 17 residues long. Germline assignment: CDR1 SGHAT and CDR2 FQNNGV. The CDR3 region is CASSPRLAGGVGETQYF. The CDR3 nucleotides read TGTGCCAGCAGCCCCCGACTAGCGGGGGGGGTCGGAGAGACCCAGTACTTC.

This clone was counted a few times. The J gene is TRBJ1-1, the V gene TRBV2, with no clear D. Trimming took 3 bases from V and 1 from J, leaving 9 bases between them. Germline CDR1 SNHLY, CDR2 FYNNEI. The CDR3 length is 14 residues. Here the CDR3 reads CASSDSKRNTEAFF. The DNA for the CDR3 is TGTGCCAGCAGTGACAGTAAAAGGAACACTGAAGCTTTCTTT.

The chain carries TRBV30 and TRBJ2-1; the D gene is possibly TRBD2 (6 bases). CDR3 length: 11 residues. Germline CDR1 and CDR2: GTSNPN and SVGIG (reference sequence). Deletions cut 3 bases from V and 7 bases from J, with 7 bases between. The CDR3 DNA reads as TGTGCCTGGAGACGGGAGAATGAGCAGTTCTTC. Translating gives CAWRRENEQFF.

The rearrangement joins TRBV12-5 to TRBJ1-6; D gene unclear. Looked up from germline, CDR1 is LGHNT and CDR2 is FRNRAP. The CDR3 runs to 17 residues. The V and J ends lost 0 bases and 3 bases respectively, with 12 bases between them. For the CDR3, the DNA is TGTGCTAGTGGTTTGGTACTTCGGCGGGGCTATAATTCACCCCTCCACTTT. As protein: CASGLVLRRGYNSPLHF.

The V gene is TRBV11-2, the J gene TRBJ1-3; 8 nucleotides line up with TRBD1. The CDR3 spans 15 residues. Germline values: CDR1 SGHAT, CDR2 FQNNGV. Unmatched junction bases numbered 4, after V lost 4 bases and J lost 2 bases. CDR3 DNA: TGTGCCAGCAGCTCGAGGACAGGGACTGGAAACACCATATATTTT. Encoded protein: CASSSRTGTGNTIYF. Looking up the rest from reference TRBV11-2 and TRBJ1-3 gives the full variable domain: EAGVAQSPRYKIIEKRQSVAFWCNPISGHATLYWYQQILGQGPKLLIQFQNNGVVDDSQLPKDRFSAERLKGVDSTLKIQPAKLEDSAVYLCASSSRTGTGNTIYFGEGSWLTVV.

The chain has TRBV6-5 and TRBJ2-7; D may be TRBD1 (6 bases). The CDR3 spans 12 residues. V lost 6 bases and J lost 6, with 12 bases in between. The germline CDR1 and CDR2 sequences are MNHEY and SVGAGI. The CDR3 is CASSRDIPEQYF. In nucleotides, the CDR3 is TGTGCCAGCAGCCGGGACATTCCCGAGCAGTACTTC.